The 11 T cell receptor beta chains reported below all come from one sample, sequenced in a study of T-cell reconstitution after alpha-beta-depleted transplantation in children. During its preparation, the TCRbeta library received unique molecular identifiers. TCRdb reanalysed the PCR reads using MiXCR and keeps one entry per CDR3 protein. The repertoire has some 600,000 distinct CDR3 sequences, 10% to 15% of them found once; the top ten carry around 2.2%. The sequences come from PBMCs, mostly from graft donor cells, collected 360 days after TCRalphabeta/CD19-depleted stem cell transplant. The receptors stem from a male patient younger than 18 who had a stem cell transplant for acute myeloid leukemia, so the T cells may come from the graft donor.

V gene TRBV12-3 or TRBV12-4 combines with J gene TRBJ2-5; D gene ambiguous. This CDR3 has 14 amino acids. Between the trimmed V and J ends, which lost 5 bases and 1 base, there was a span of 11 bases. This chain's CDR3 is CASSTFGFQETQYF. DNA for the CDR3: TGTGCCAGCAGTACATTCGGATTCCAAGAGACCCAGTACTTC.

The chain uses TRBV28 and TRBJ1-5; the match to TRBD1 covers 7 bases. This CDR3 is 16 amino acids long. Germline V lookup: CDR1 MDHEN, CDR2 SYDVKM. The trim removed 5 bases at V and 4 bases at J, leaving 11 bases unmatched. The CDR3, as DNA: TGTGCCAGCAGTGACCCGGACAGGCCTAATAATCAGCCCCAGCATTTT. Amino acids: CASSDPDRPNNQPQHF.

This clonotype was found many times. The rearrangement joins TRBV28 to TRBJ2-3, with TRBD1 matching over 8 bases. This CDR3 is 15 amino acids long. J lost 2 bases, V lost 5 bases, and 6 bases had no gene match. CDR1 MDHEN and CDR2 SYDVKM come from the germline V gene. The DNA for the CDR3 is TGTGCCAGCAGTCCTCAGGGGGCCCACACAGATACGCAGTATTTT. It specifies CASSPQGAHTDTQYF.

The V gene is TRBV27, the J gene TRBJ2-2; a possible D gene is TRBD1 (5 bases). Trimming left V 2 bases short and J 7 bases short, with 8 bases between. The CDR3 has 13 amino acids. CDR1 is MNHEY and CDR2 is SMNVEV in the germline V gene (reference sequence). The DNA for the CDR3 is TGTGCCAGCAGTTTAGTTAGGGGCGGGGAGCTGTTTTTT. Translating gives CASSLVRGGELFF.

V and J are TRBV7-3 and TRBJ2-2; 9 bases agree with TRBD1. V lost 1 base and J lost 7; bases outside the gene matches: 4. The CDR3 spans 15 residues. Germline lookup yields CDR1 SGHTA and CDR2 FQGTGA. CDR3 sequence (DNA): TGTGCCAGCAGCTTAAGACAGGGGGGAAGCGGGGAGCTGTTTTTT. Protein product: CASSLRQGGSGELFF.

This clonotype was seen more than once but under ten times. This rearrangement joins TRBV18 to TRBJ2-1; tentatively, D is TRBD1 (6 bases). V gave up 4 bases and J gave up 9 bases, with 10 bases separating them. This CDR3 spans 12 amino acids. Germline V gene sequence: CDR1 KGHSH, CDR2 LQKENI. This CDR3 reads CASSLPGVEQFF. DNA for the CDR3: TGTGCCAGCTCACTCCCAGGGGTTGAGCAGTTCTTC.

V is TRBV28 and J is TRBJ2-7; no definite D call. The V and J ends lost 5 bases and 3 bases respectively, with 14 bases between them. The length of the CDR3 is 14 residues. Germline V gene lookup returns CDR1 MDHEN and CDR2 SYDVKM. The CDR3 coding sequence is TGTGCCAGCAGTCCCCACACCGGCGTCTACGAGCAGTACTTC. Protein sequence: CASSPHTGVYEQYF.

In its sample, this clonotype was seen a few times. This sequence joins TRBV7-2 and TRBJ1-5; a weak D match, TRBD1 (5 bases). The CDR3 runs 16 residues. Trimming pared 1 base from V and 1 base from J, leaving 11 bases between. From germline, CDR1 is SGHTA and CDR2 FQGNSA. CDR3 sequence reads: CASSLVGPGSNQPQHF. As DNA, the CDR3 is TGTGCCAGCAGCTTAGTGGGACCGGGGAGCAATCAGCCCCAGCATTTT.

This clonotype was seen only a few times. This chain uses TRBV11-2 with TRBJ2-5; D perhaps matches TRBD1 (6 bases). The CDR3 runs to 16 residues. With 1 base removed from V and 5 bases from J, the gap between germline ends came to 17 bases. Germline values: CDR1 SGHAT, CDR2 FQNNGV. CDR3 amino acids: CASSLGGTLLGETQYF. CDR3 sequence (DNA): TGTGCCAGCAGCTTAGGAGGGACACTCTTAGGGGAGACCCAGTACTTC.

There are a few counts of this clonotype. This chain joins TRBV6-5 and TRBJ1-2; a weak D match, TRBD1 (5 bases). Germline V gene data show CDR1 as MNHEY and CDR2 as SVGAGI. The germline V and J ends were trimmed by 0 bases and 4 bases, with 15 bases remaining between them. This CDR3 spans 16 amino acids. CDR3 amino acids: CASSYSVRGTRYGYTF. As DNA, the CDR3 is TGTGCCAGCAGTTACTCTGTCCGGGGCACCCGCTATGGCTACACCTTC.

This clonotype came up a few times. The rearrangement joins TRBV6-2 or TRBV6-3 to TRBJ2-3; maybe TRBD2 (6 bases). The CDR3 contains 15 residues. The V end lost 7 bases, the J end lost 0 bases, and 14 bases lay between the germline ends. Germline V lookup: CDR1 MNHEY, CDR2 SVGEGT. The CDR3 protein is CASTRDFASTDTQYF. In DNA form, the CDR3 reads TGTGCCAGCACCCGGGACTTCGCTAGCACAGATACGCAGTATTTT.